The entry that follows covers one T cell receptor (beta chain) sequence. One Seattle source followed patients from active infection through their disease course. This specimen belongs to a study of blood T cell repertoires in COVID-19. At the level of the study: COVID-19 samples, acute and convalescent, were from the United States, Italy and Spain. PBMCs, B-cell-depleted T cells, or T cells were the source of the cDNA or gDNA that made up the material.

As handled by the study authors: Amplifying reference gene primers gave estimates of nucleated cell counts. Some clones are missing from TCRdb's copy, which holds only in-frame ones; the method was immunoSEQ multiplex PCR. V and J calls and clone size come straight from that table; D and trimming were deduced from the DNA. The sample yields about 95,000 clones, approximately 80% seen once. Germline V lookup: CDR1 SGHDT, CDR2 YYEEEE. This CDR3 has 14 amino acids. The V segment lost 5 bases and the J segment 2 bases; nucleotides outside the gene matches: 5. This TCR came from an elderly man with COVID-19, enrolled during active disease. The sequenced material came from peripheral blood. The chain couples TRBV5-6 to TRBJ1-2; 8 positions agree with TRBD1. The chain's CDR3 is CASSRDRKNYGYTF. DNA for the CDR3: TGTGCCAGCAGTCGGGACAGGAAGAACTATGGCTACACCTTC.